These 30 T cell receptor beta chains share one sample of origin, sequenced in a study of human T cells and chemical hapten exposure (dated by TCRdb to the early 2020s). The method behind the library was RACE. Data came from a NextSeq 500. TCRdb passed the public sequencing reads through fastp at Q25 and MiXCR, retaining productive beta sequences. CDR3 protein duplicates are merged, each entry listing the most common genes and DNA. The sample table shows tens of thousands of distinct CDR3 sequences, and approximately 11% are seen once. The top ten clonotypes cover less than 2.5% of the sample. The time point label on this specimen signifies: patch test 2, 6 weeks after DPC sensitization. According to the study, the label for this sample's treatment or condition signals: therapeutic diphenylcyclopropenone sensitization with weekly scalp DPC. The sequencing here drew on whole blood, taken in connection with sensitization to the hapten diphenylcyclopropenone (DPC). Receptor source: a man aged 40-49 years with alopecia areata. Some clones in this sample may be carry-over from other donors' samples.

This clonotype was seen many times. V usage is TRBV20-1 and J usage is TRBJ1-5; TRBD1 matches at 7 bases. CDR3 size: 15 residues. Germline V gene data show CDR1 as DFQATT and CDR2 as SNEGSKA (reference sequence). With V trimmed by 0 bases and J by 7 bases, 9 bases remained unmatched. This CDR3 reads CSARDLDRDWQPQHF. The CDR3 DNA reads as TGCAGTGCTAGAGATCTTGACAGGGACTGGCAGCCCCAGCATTTT.

This clonotype was counted between two and nine times. V is TRBV19 and J is TRBJ1-1; D not resolved. Germline V gene data show CDR1 as LNHDA and CDR2 as SQIVND (reference sequence). V was trimmed by 5 bases and J by 1 base, leaving 5 bases between them. This CDR3 contains 12 residues. The CDR3, as DNA: TGTGCCAGTAGTCGGGGGAACACTGAAGCTTTCTTT. Its translation: CASSRGNTEAFF. Together with reference TRBV19 and TRBJ1-1, the CDR3 gives the full variable domain: DGGITQSPKYLFRKEGQNVTLSCEQNLNHDAMYWYRQDPGQGLRLIYYSQIVNDFQKGDIAEGYSVSREKKESFPLTVTSAQKNPTAFYLCASSRGNTEAFFGQGTRLTVV.

The chain is built from TRBV12-3 or TRBV12-4 and TRBJ2-5; TRBD2 matches 9 bases. The CDR3 covers 15 residues. The trim removed 4 bases at V and 6 bases at J, leaving 9 bases unmatched. This chain's CDR3 is CASSSLSGRTQTQYF. The CDR3 DNA follows: TGTGCCAGCAGTTCCCTTAGCGGGAGAACCCAGACCCAGTACTTC.

This clonotype was seen many times. The gene calls are TRBV7-2 and TRBJ1-3, with TRBD1 matching over 8 bases. The germline V gene has CDR1 SGHTA and CDR2 FQGNSA. The CDR3 is made up of 15 amino acids. J gave up 4 bases and V 5 bases, and 7 bases lay outside the gene matches. This CDR3 reads CASSQNRGRGNTIYF. The CDR3 coding sequence is TGTGCCAGCAGCCAAAACAGGGGGAGGGGAAACACCATATATTTT.

Comment on this clonotype: This may come from a read error, since a much larger clone is one base off. The chain links TRBV27 to TRBJ2-3, with D uncertain. The CDR3 consists of 15 residues. Germline CDR1 MNHEY, CDR2 SMNVEV (reference sequence). The CDR3 spells CASSLAALGTDTQCF. In DNA, the CDR3 is TGTGCCAGCAGTTTAGCCGCCCTTGGCACAGATACGCAGTGTTTT.

This clonotype has ten or more counts. This sequence joins TRBV4-1 and TRBJ1-1; no definite D call. Trimming removed 0 bases at V and 0 bases at J, with 8 bases between. This CDR3 spans 15 amino acids. CDR1 and CDR2 from the germline V gene are MGHRA and YSYEKL. CDR3 nucleotide sequence: TGCGCCAGCAGCCAAGATCAGTTCATGAACACTGAAGCTTTCTTT. Amino acids: CASSQDQFMNTEAFF.

This clonotype was counted between two and nine times. The J gene is TRBJ1-2, the V gene TRBV4-3, with D possibly matching TRBD1 (6 bases). V lost 0 bases and J 4 bases, leaving 12 bases between the germline ends. Per the germline V gene, CDR1 is LGHNA and CDR2 is YSLEER. This CDR3 has 15 amino acids. The CDR3 region has the DNA TGCGCCAGCAGCCAAGATTGGGGGCATCGCTATGGCTACACCTTC. It encodes CASSQDWGHRYGYTF.

This clonotype was seen more than once but under ten times. The J gene is TRBJ2-2, the V gene TRBV9, with 8 bases matching TRBD1. V trimming: 3 bases; J trimming: 4 bases; junction bases outside the gene matches: 11. Looked up from germline, CDR1 is SGDLS and CDR2 is YYNGEE. The CDR3 is made up of 17 amino acids. The CDR3 reads CASSAEGQGNPTGELFF. The CDR3 DNA sequence: TGTGCCAGCAGCGCGGAAGGACAGGGCAATCCCACCGGGGAGCTGTTTTTT.

The rearrangement uses TRBV6-2 or TRBV6-3 and TRBJ2-7, with 8 bases fitting TRBD2. In germline, CDR1 is MNHEY, CDR2 SVGEGT. The CDR3 consists of 13 residues. Trimming cost V 2 bases and J 6 bases; bases outside gene matches: 3. The chain's CDR3 is CASSYREGGEQYV. The CDR3 DNA sequence: TGTGCCAGCAGTTACCGGGAGGGCGGCGAGCAGTACGTC.

This chain uses TRBV28 with TRBJ1-5; TRBD1 matches at 7 bases. This CDR3 contains 18 residues. The V gene end was trimmed by 2 bases and the J gene end by 2 bases; junction bases not matched to a gene: 12. CDR1 is MDHEN, CDR2 SYDVKM, per germline. The CDR3 reads CASSLRFGAGGGNQPQHF. CDR3 bases: TGTGCCAGCAGTTTAAGGTTCGGGGCAGGGGGAGGCAATCAGCCCCAGCATTTT.

Remarks on this clonotype: The junction and the germline gene differ at one end; a read error may be behind it. The chain carries TRBV7-2 and TRBJ2-1; perhaps D is TRBD1 or TRBD2 (5 bases each). The CDR3 consists of 16 residues. Germline CDR1 and CDR2: SGHTA and FQGNSA. The CDR3 nucleotides are TGTGCCAGCAGGAGGGGCGGCGGGCTAACGCACAATAAGCAGTTCTTC. This encodes CASRRGGGLTHNKQFF.

This clonotype was seen a few times. The chain joins TRBV5-4 to TRBJ1-3, with a possible D match to TRBD1 (6 bases). CDR1 SGHNT and CDR2 YYREEE come from the germline V gene (reference sequence). The CDR3 is made up of 15 amino acids. Trimming removed 3 bases from V and 7 bases from J, with 17 bases in between. The CDR3 coding sequence is TGTGCCAGCAGCTGGACAGTCGCCGGTCGGAACACCATATATTTT. Translating gives CASSWTVAGRNTIYF.

This clonotype turned up a few times. J is TRBJ1-1 and V is TRBV7-2; a weak D match, TRBD1 (5 bases). The CDR3 extends over 13 amino acids. Germline CDR1 reads SGHTA; CDR2 reads FQGNSA. The germline V and J ends were trimmed by 6 bases and 2 bases, with 10 bases remaining between them. The CDR3 DNA follows: TGTGCCAGCAGGCCGGGACTTAACACTGAAGCTTTCTTT. It is translated as CASRPGLNTEAFF.

This clonotype was recorded many times. This chain joins TRBV20-1 and TRBJ2-5, with D perhaps given as TRBD1 or TRBD2 (6 bases each). V lost 1 base, J lost 1 base, and 13 bases lay in between. The V gene's germline CDR1 is DFQATT and CDR2 SNEGSKA (reference sequence). The CDR3 sequence is 15 residues long. The CDR3 nucleotides read TGCAGTGCTAGAGTGGGGGGCTCGGGCCAAGAGACCCAGTACTTC. Residues: CSARVGGSGQETQYF.

This clonotype was seen only a few times. The chain recombines TRBV6-5 with TRBJ2-7, with 9 nucleotides matching TRBD2. This CDR3 spans 15 amino acids. With V trimmed by 5 bases and J by 1 base, 6 bases remained unmatched. CDR1 and CDR2 from the germline V gene are MNHEY and SVGAGI. The CDR3 DNA follows: TGTGCCAGCAGTAAGACTAGCGGTAAATCCTACGAGCAGTACTTC. Amino acids: CASSKTSGKSYEQYF.

This clonotype has only a few counts. V gene TRBV5-1 combines with J gene TRBJ2-3; 16 bases line up with TRBD2. V lost 4 bases to trimming and J lost 2 bases; unmatched junction nucleotides: 13. The CDR3 has 20 amino acids. Germline V CDR1 and CDR2: SGHRS, YFSETQ. CDR3 sequence (DNA): TGCGCCAGCAGCCCGGGGACTAGCGGGAGGGCCTTCGGGGCCACAGATACGCAGTATTTT. Protein product: CASSPGTSGRAFGATDTQYF.

This clonotype was picked up a small number of times. The V gene is TRBV29-1, the J gene TRBJ1-1; maybe TRBD1 (5 bases). This CDR3 spans 15 amino acids. With 6 bases removed from V and 0 bases from J, the gap between germline ends came to 17 bases. Germline V gene lookup returns CDR1 SQVTM and CDR2 ANQGSEA. This chain's CDR3 is CSVGGGSVVNTEAFF. The CDR3 coding sequence is TGCAGCGTCGGGGGGGGGTCGGTTGTGAACACTGAAGCTTTCTTT.

The chain carries TRBV28 and TRBJ2-7, with D maybe TRBD1 (8 bases). Germline V gene data show CDR1 as MDHEN and CDR2 as SYDVKM. The CDR3 sequence is 14 residues long. The ends were cut back, 5 bases at V and 4 bases at J, with 15 bases in the middle. The CDR3 DNA reads as TGTGCCAGCAGTCTGACAGGGGAGGGGTACGAGCAGTACGTC. Translated, it gives CASSLTGEGYEQYV.

The genes are TRBV9 and TRBJ1-1; D is perhaps TRBD1 (5 bases). The germline gives CDR1 SGDLS, CDR2 YYNGEE. The CDR3 totals 15 residues. Trimming stripped 0 bases from V and 6 bases from J, with 15 bases between. CDR3 coding DNA: TGTGCCAGCAGCGTAGGGGTCCTGGGGGGGGCTGAAGCTTTCTTT. It yields the protein CASSVGVLGGAEAFF.

The genes are TRBV7-9 and TRBJ1-1; perhaps TRBD1 as D (5 bases). In germline, CDR1 is SEHNR, CDR2 FQNEAQ (reference sequence). V was cut by 3 bases and J by 12 bases, with 23 bases left in between. The CDR3 spans 15 residues. In nucleotides, the CDR3 is TGTGCCAGCAGCTTTGGCGGTCCAGGGAGGGGTACGCCTTTCTTT. It yields the protein CASSFGGPGRGTPFF.

This clonotype has a handful of counts. J is TRBJ1-3 and V is TRBV20-1; D unresolved. The CDR3 contains 13 residues. The germline gives CDR1 DFQATT, CDR2 SNEGSKA (reference sequence). V was pared by 3 bases and J by 5 bases, with 11 bases between. The CDR3 DNA follows: TGCAGTGCTAGTAGCGGGTCTCGAAACACCATATATTTT. This codes for CSASSGSRNTIYF.

The sample holds a few counts of this clonotype. J is TRBJ2-1 and V is TRBV5-4; TRBD2 aligns across 11 bases. V was clipped by 4 bases and J by 0 bases; unmatched bases: 15. The CDR3 has 20 amino acids. Per the germline V gene, CDR1 is SGHNT and CDR2 is YYREEE (reference sequence). The CDR3 coding sequence is TGTGCCAGCAGCGACGAGGGGACTAGCGGTAAACCGAGCTCCTACAATGAGCAGTTCTTC. The encoded protein is CASSDEGTSGKPSSYNEQFF.

This chain connects TRBV6-6 to TRBJ2-5; D not resolved. Germline V gene lookup returns CDR1 MNHNY and CDR2 SVGAGI (reference sequence). The CDR3 has 14 amino acids. V was trimmed by 8 bases and J by 2 bases, leaving 15 bases between them. CDR3 protein: CASLKADAQETQYF. The DNA of the CDR3 is TGTGCCAGCCTCAAGGCGGACGCTCAAGAGACCCAGTACTTC.

This clonotype was observed many times. V gene TRBV27 combines with J gene TRBJ1-5; the D gene is possibly TRBD1 (5 bases). The germline V gene has CDR1 MNHEY and CDR2 SMNVEV (reference sequence). CDR3 length equals 15 residues. V shed 5 bases and J shed 0 bases, with 11 bases lying between them. CDR3 sequence: CASSATANSNQPQHF. The CDR3 region has the DNA TGTGCCAGCAGTGCGACAGCGAATAGCAATCAGCCCCAGCATTTT.

The chain joins TRBV27 to TRBJ2-7, with 9 bases matching TRBD2. Unmatched junction bases numbered 8, after V lost 5 bases and J lost 3 bases. In germline, CDR1 is MNHEY, CDR2 SMNVEV (reference sequence). This CDR3 contains 15 residues. CDR3 loop: CASSLLAGANYEQYF. In DNA form, the CDR3 reads TGTGCCAGCAGTCTCTTAGCGGGAGCGAACTACGAGCAGTACTTC.

This clonotype has more than one count but fewer than ten. This chain links TRBV15 with TRBJ2-5; D remains unclear. Trimming stripped 4 bases from V and 5 bases from J, with 8 bases between. Germline CDR1 reads LNHNV; CDR2 reads YYDKDF (reference sequence). The CDR3 runs 12 residues. In DNA form, the CDR3 reads TGTGCCACCAGCATATCCGATGAGACCCAGTACTTC. Amino acids: CATSISDETQYF. The full variable domain, in which reference TRBV15 and TRBJ2-5 provide the parts outside the CDR3, is DAMVIQNPRYQVTQFGKPVTLSCSQTLNHNVMYWYQQKSSQAPKLLFHYYDKDFNNEADTPDNFQSRRPNTSFCFLDIRSPGLGDTAMYLCATSISDETQYFGPGTRLLVL.

The chain carries TRBV28 and TRBJ1-1; D remains ambiguous. This CDR3 contains 14 residues. V shed 4 bases and J shed 1 base, with 10 bases lying between them. The V gene's germline CDR1 is MDHEN and CDR2 SYDVKM. In DNA, the CDR3 is TGTGCCAGCAGTTCATTTGGGAGGAACACTGAAGCTTTCTTT. Residues: CASSSFGRNTEAFF. Drawing the rest from reference TRBV28 and TRBJ1-1, the complete variable domain is DVKVTQSSRYLVKRTGEKVFLECVQDMDHENMFWYRQDPGLGLRLIYFSYDVKMKEKGDIPEGYSVSREKKERFSLILESASTNQTSMYLCASSSFGRNTEAFFGQGTRLTVV.

This clonotype has a handful of counts. The gene calls are TRBV7-8 and TRBJ1-5, with D possibly TRBD1 on 5 matching bases. Germline V CDR1 and CDR2: SGHVS, FQNEAQ. Trimming cost V 2 bases and J 2 bases, with 13 bases left between them. The CDR3 is 16 amino acids. The CDR3 nucleotides are TGTGCCAGCAGCTTACTGGCAGGGTCAGGCAATCAGCCCCAGCATTTT. Translating gives CASSLLAGSGNQPQHF. Supplemented by reference TRBV7-8 and TRBJ1-5, the full variable domain reads GAGVSQSPRYKVAKRGQDVALRCDPISGHVSLFWYQQALGQGPEFLTYFQNEAQLDKSGLPSDRFFAERPEGSVSTLKIQRTQQEDSAVYLCASSLLAGSGNQPQHFGDGTRLSIL.

There are many counts of this clonotype. The rearrangement links TRBV28 to TRBJ2-6; D is perhaps TRBD1 (6 bases). Trimming pared 6 bases from V and 4 bases from J, leaving 16 bases between. CDR3 length equals 16 residues. The germline CDR1 and CDR2 sequences are MDHEN and SYDVKM. The DNA for the CDR3 is TGTGCCAGCAGGGGGGCATGGGGAACCGGGGCCAACGTCCTGACTTTC. Translating gives CASRGAWGTGANVLTF.

This clonotype showed up many times. V is TRBV7-2 and J is TRBJ2-3; TRBD1 matches 8 bases. Germline values: CDR1 SGHTA, CDR2 FQGNSA. The CDR3 totals 15 residues. The V gene end was trimmed by 5 bases and the J gene end by 4 bases; junction bases not matched to a gene: 8. For the CDR3, the DNA is TGTGCCAGCAGCCAACAGGACAGGGCGCCAGATACGCAGTATTTT. Its translation is CASSQQDRAPDTQYF.